The table lists the clone carrying this T cell receptor (beta chain) with a count of one. What it binds is not known. The data stem from a study of T cell responses to AZD1222 COVID-19 vaccine. The CDR3 has 15 amino acids. Germline V gives CDR1 SGHKS, CDR2 YYEKEE (reference sequence). V lost 5 bases and J lost 2; bases outside the gene matches: 7. Assay used: immunoSEQ multiplex PCR; TCRdb lists only in-frame clones, some missing. The sample consists of 130,000 to 150,000 clones, 85% to 90% of them appearing once. Overall study findings and caveats: Females outnumbered males among donors, who were mostly white British; clonal diversity was possibly underestimated. Spike-spanning, vaccine-associated CD4 TCRs were dominant at 160-218 and 743-854.

The sequencing here drew on peripheral blood, taken on day 0 of AZD1222 vaccination. The TCR comes from an adult in good health. This chain uses TRBV5-5 with TRBJ1-5; TRBD1 matches at 7 bases. The CDR3 region has the DNA TGTGCCAGCAGTTATTACGGACAGGGCAATCAGCCCCAGCATTTT. It specifies CASSYYGQGNQPQHF.